The 12 T cell receptor beta chains below were found in one sample sequenced in a study of blood T cell repertoires in COVID-19. TCRdb keeps only in-frame clones here, not all; method: immunoSEQ multiplex PCR. Of roughly 200,000 clones listed, approximately 85% are singletons. Sequencing was performed on peripheral blood. These receptors all stem from a man in his fifties or sixties with acute or convalescent COVID-19.

The CDR3 spells CATSAAGTSGRDYNEQFF. CDR3 DNA sequence: TGTGCCACCAGCGCGGCAGGGACTAGCGGGAGGGATTACAATGAGCAGTTCTTC. The J gene is TRBJ2-1, the V gene TRBV15, with TRBD2 matching 16 bases. Looked up from germline, CDR1 is LNHNV and CDR2 is YYDKDF (reference sequence). The length of the CDR3 is 18 residues. V gave up 5 bases and J gave up 4 bases; unmatched junction bases: 8.

This clone was picked up one time. The rearrangement joins TRBV6-5 to TRBJ1-1; the D is unclear. Germline lookup yields CDR1 MNHEY and CDR2 SVGAGI. V was shortened by 6 bases and J by 1 base, with 9 bases between the two germline ends. CDR3 size: 13 residues. Here the CDR3 reads CASSLRSNTEAFF. CDR3 DNA sequence: TGTGCCAGCAGCCTTCGTTCGAACACTGAAGCTTTCTTT.

The CDR3 nucleotides read TGTGCCACCAGTGAGCCCGGGACAGGGAGCAATCAGCCCCAGCATTTT. Protein product: CATSEPGTGSNQPQHF. The rearrangement links TRBV24-1 to TRBJ1-5; 9 bases align to TRBD1. The V segment lost 4 bases and the J segment 1 base; nucleotides outside the gene matches: 4. CDR1 and CDR2 from the germline V gene are KGHDR and SFDVKD. CDR3 size: 16 residues.

The CDR3 sequence is CASSFTQPSTDTQYF. CDR3 nucleotides: TGCGCCAGCAGCTTTACACAGCCTAGCACAGATACGCAGTATTTT. The J gene is TRBJ2-3, the V gene TRBV5-1; no definite D call. V lost 2 bases, J lost 0 bases, and 10 bases lay in between. The CDR3 loop spans 15 amino acids. Germline V gene data show CDR1 as SGHRS and CDR2 as YFSETQ. Looking up the rest from reference TRBV5-1 and TRBJ2-3 gives the full variable domain: KAGVTQTPRYLIKTRGQQVTLSCSPISGHRSVSWYQQTPGQGLQFLFEYFSETQRNKGNFPGRFSGRQFSNSRSEMNVSTLELGDSALYLCASSFTQPSTDTQYFGPGTRLTVL.

The V gene is TRBV2, the J gene TRBJ2-5; the D gene is possibly TRBD2 (6 bases). Germline V CDR1 and CDR2: SNHLY, FYNNEI. V lost 6 bases to trimming and J lost 4 bases, with 15 bases between them. This CDR3 region has 14 residues. In DNA, the CDR3 is TGTGCCAGCAGCGAACTCGGAGGGTCAGAGACCCAGTACTTC. This translates into CASSELGGSETQYF.

The chain uses TRBV7-3 and TRBJ2-1; 7 bases align to TRBD2. The CDR3 is 14 residues long. V lost 0 bases, J lost 10 bases, and 6 bases stayed unmatched. Germline-derived CDR1 and CDR2 are SGHTA and FQGTGA. The CDR3 reads CASSLTAGVGEQFF. CDR3 DNA: TGTGCCAGCAGCTTAACGGCGGGAGTAGGGGAGCAGTTCTTC.

This clone turned up a few times. The J gene is TRBJ2-3, the V gene TRBV6-5; D is uncertain. The germline CDR1 and CDR2 sequences are MNHEY and SVGAGI. The CDR3 extends over 14 amino acids. Trimming removed 2 bases from V and 0 bases from J, with 6 bases in between. The CDR3 here is CASSYGQSTDTQYF. The CDR3 DNA is TGTGCCAGCAGTTACGGCCAGAGCACAGATACGCAGTATTTT.

For this clone: One end of the junction does not line up with germline, which may come from a read error. The chain is built from TRBV7-7 and TRBJ2-2, with 9 bases identical to TRBD2. CDR3 length: 15 residues. Per germline, CDR1 SSHAT and CDR2 FNYEAQ (reference sequence). The CDR3 DNA sequence: TGTGCTAGCAGCATGGGGACTAGCCGAGCCGGGGAGCTGTTTTTT. This codes for CASSMGTSRAGELFF.

The genes are TRBV2 and TRBJ2-1; TRBD2 aligns across 10 bases. V was pared by 4 bases and J by 5 bases, with 5 bases of the junction left unmatched. The CDR3 extends over 15 amino acids. The germline V gene has CDR1 SNHLY and CDR2 FYNNEI. The CDR3 region is CASSVSTSGNNEQFF. In DNA, the CDR3 is TGTGCCAGCAGTGTGAGCACTAGCGGGAACAATGAGCAGTTCTTC. Supplemented by reference TRBV2 and TRBJ2-1, the full variable domain reads EPEVTQTPSHQVTQMGQEVILRCVPISNHLYFYWYRQILGQKVEFLVSFYNNEISEKSEIFDDQFSVERPDGSNFTLKIRSTKLEDSAMYFCASSVSTSGNNEQFFGPGTRLTVL.

V usage is TRBV7-3 and J usage is TRBJ2-3; D possibly corresponds to TRBD2 (6 bases). Trimming removed 2 bases from V and 6 bases from J, with 12 bases in between. Germline V gene lookup returns CDR1 SGHTA and CDR2 FQGTGA. The CDR3 has 14 amino acids. CDR3 bases: TGTGCCAGCAGCTTACAGACTAGTGCTGATACGCAGTATTTT. Amino acid sequence: CASSLQTSADTQYF.

The chain employs TRBV12-3 or TRBV12-4 and TRBJ2-3; TRBD2 agrees at 7 bases. This CDR3 is 13 amino acids long. The J segment lost 5 bases and the V segment lost 5 bases, leaving 4 bases of the junction unmatched. This CDR3 reads CASSRDYLDTQYF. The CDR3 nucleotides are TGTGCCAGCAGTCGGGACTACTTAGATACGCAGTATTTT.

In this sample, this clone turned up once. This chain connects TRBV28 to TRBJ2-3; 10 bases fit TRBD2. Germline loops: CDR1 MDHEN, CDR2 SYDVKM. J lost 4 bases, V lost 7 bases, and 8 bases had no gene match. The CDR3 consists of 15 residues. The CDR3 loop is CASTSPGLASDTQYF. In nucleotides, the CDR3 is TGTGCCAGCACTTCCCCGGGACTAGCGTCAGATACGCAGTATTTT.